This T cell receptor beta chain was sequenced during a study of cytomegalovirus exposure and HLA in healthy donors. Germline lookup yields CDR1 SEHNR and CDR2 FQNEAQ (reference sequence). The J segment lost 6 bases and the V segment lost 5 bases, leaving 18 bases of the junction unmatched. CDR3 size: 17 residues. Overall study findings and caveats: The authors excluded some V segments, including TRBV6-2 and TRBV6-3, as indistinguishable. Earlier analysis yielded a pattern in which most TCR beta V segments were productive about 87% or about 30% of the time.

60 Vbeta and 13 Jbeta primers were used in PCR. Here immunoSEQ multiplex PCR was the method, and the copy in TCRdb shows in-frame clones only, minus some. The sample lists 210,000 or so clones; around 86% were seen once. About this clone: No antigen is known for it.

The receptor was derived from a woman aged 45-60 years in good health and CMV-seropositive. Sequences were obtained from PBMCs. The rearrangement joins TRBV7-9 to TRBJ2-7; 8 nucleotides agree with TRBD1. The CDR3 reads CASSPPLTDRGSLEQYF. The CDR3 DNA is TGTGCCAGCAGCCCCCCATTGACCGACAGGGGCTCCCTCGAGCAGTACTTC.